Listed below are T cell receptor beta chains from one sample, sequenced in a study of CD8 T cells in Susac syndrome. TCRdb called the immunoSEQ multiplex PCR reads again in MiXCR, with one record for every CDR3 protein. The data contain some 77,000 distinct CDR3 sequences, 85% to 95% of them singletons. The source material was CD4+ T cells from PBMCs. The receptors were sampled from a human donor with Susac syndrome. The CDR3 runs from the conserved cysteine through the conserved F or W. D genes are given only for firm matches. Expanded clones are given a class, and other clones once, few, many or no size at all.

j_call,d_call,v_call,clone_size,cdr3_nt,cdr3_aa
TRBJ2-7,-,TRBV14,-,TGTGCCAGCAGCCCCCAGAACCTTCGGGGTGAGCAGTACTTC,CASSPQNLRGEQYF
TRBJ2-3,-,TRBV6-5,-,TGTGCCAGCAGCCAGACAGGCTCTCCGAATACGCAGTATTTT,CASSQTGSPNTQYF
TRBJ1-1,-,TRBV7-2,once,TGTGCCAGCACCGATTTGAACACTGAAGCTTTCTTT,CASTDLNTEAFF
TRBJ2-5,-,TRBV21-1,-,TGTGCCAGCAGCCCCACGGGACCTCAAGAGACCCAGTACTTC,CASSPTGPQETQYF
TRBJ2-4,-,TRBV6-2/TRBV6-3,-,TGTGCCAGCAGTGCTCCGGGACCTAAGTACTTC,CASSAPGPKYF
TRBJ2-5,-,TRBV4-3,-,TGCGCCAGCAGCCAAGTTCCCGGGCGGGAAGAGACCCAGTACTTC,CASSQVPGREETQYF
TRBJ2-7,-,TRBV19,-,TGTGCCAGTACGGCAGGGAGCTCCTACGAGCAGTACTTC,CASTAGSSYEQYF
TRBJ2-1,TRBD2,TRBV11-2,-,TGTGCCAGCAGCTCTGGGGGGACTAGCAGCGGGAATGAGCAGTTCTTC,CASSSGGTSSGNEQFF
TRBJ1-1,-,TRBV27,-,TGTGCCAGCAGTTTAAGAGAGGGGACTGAAGCTTTCTTT,CASSLREGTEAFF
TRBJ1-2,-,TRBV28,-,TGTGCCAGCAGTTTAGGAGGAAACATTAACTATGGCTACACCTTC,CASSLGGNINYGYTF
TRBJ2-3,-,TRBV19,few,TGTGCCAGTAGTATCCAAGGGACAGATACGCAGTATTTT,CASSIQGTDTQYF
TRBJ1-2,TRBD1,TRBV5-1,-,TGCGCCAGCCGCCAATCGGGACAGGGCTATGGCTACACCTTC,CASRQSGQGYGYTF
TRBJ1-2,-,TRBV6-5,-,TGTGCCAGCAGTTACGTTGGCAGGGCGTCGGACTATGGCTACACCTTC,CASSYVGRASDYGYTF
TRBJ1-1,TRBD1,TRBV7-2,once,TGTGCCAGCAGCTTGACAGGGGAGAACACTGAAGCTTTCTTT,CASSLTGENTEAFF
TRBJ2-7,TRBD1,TRBV11-3,-,TGTGCCAGCAGCCCCCGGGCAGGGGGCTCCTACGAGCAGTACTTC,CASSPRAGGSYEQYF
TRBJ1-2,TRBD1,TRBV5-6,once,TGTGCCACCGGCCGGGACAGGGGGCTCAGGAAAGGCTACACCTTC,CATGRDRGLRKGYTF
TRBJ1-2,TRBD1,TRBV20-1,once,TGCAGTGCTAGGGATCGGGACAGTCATTACTATGGCTACACCTTC,CSARDRDSHYYGYTF